This note documents a single T cell receptor (beta chain) sequence. Antigen unknown. V lost 1 base, J lost 8 bases, and 23 bases lay in between. The germline V gene has CDR1 LGHNA and CDR2 YNFKEQ. The CDR3 spans 17 residues. Construction of TCR beta libraries was performed using quantitative 5'-RACE with molecular barcodes. TCRdb reprocessed the 5' RACE reads with MiXCR, giving one entry per CDR3 protein. The profile shows roughly 450,000 distinct CDR3 sequences, 25% to 30% of them singletons. The record originates from a study of CD8 T cells in ankylosing spondylitis. Findings of the study overall: Disease-linked clones had a CD8+ phenotype and relatively low frequency in peripheral blood. Characteristic of ankylosing spondylitis blood, it appeared, was a TCR beta motif comprising about eight highly homologous variants.

The TCR comes from a male donor with ankylosing spondylitis. Source material: blood, either unsorted or a sorted T cell fraction (not recorded which). The chain employs TRBV4-2 and TRBJ1-2, with a tentative D call TRBD1 (5 bases). CDR3 amino acids: CASSQVVPHLGGTGYTF. CDR3 DNA: TGTGCCAGCAGCCAAGTAGTGCCCCACCTCGGGGGAACGGGCTACACCTTC.